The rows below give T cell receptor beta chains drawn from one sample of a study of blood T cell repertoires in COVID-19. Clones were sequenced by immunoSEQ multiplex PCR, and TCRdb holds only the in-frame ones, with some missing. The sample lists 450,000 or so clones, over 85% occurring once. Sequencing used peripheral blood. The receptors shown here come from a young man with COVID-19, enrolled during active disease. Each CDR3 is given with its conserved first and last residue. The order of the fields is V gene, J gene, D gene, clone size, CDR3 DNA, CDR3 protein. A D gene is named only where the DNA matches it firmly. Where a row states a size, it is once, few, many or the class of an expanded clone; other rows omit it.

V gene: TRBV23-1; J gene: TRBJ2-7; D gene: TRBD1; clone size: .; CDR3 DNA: TGCGCACCCCGGACAGGGAGCTACGAGCAGTACTTC; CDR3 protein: CAPRTGSYEQYF
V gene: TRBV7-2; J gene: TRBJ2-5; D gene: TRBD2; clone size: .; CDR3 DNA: TGTGCCAGCAGCTTGGGACTAGCCAGGGAGACCCAGTACTTC; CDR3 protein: CASSLGLARETQYF
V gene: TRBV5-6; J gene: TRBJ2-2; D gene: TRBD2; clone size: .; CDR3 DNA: TGTGCCAGCAGCTTGGCGCGGGAGGCGAACACCGGGGAGCTGTTTTTT; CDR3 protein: CASSLAREANTGELFF
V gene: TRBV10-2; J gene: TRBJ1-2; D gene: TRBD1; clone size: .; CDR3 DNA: TGCGCCAGCAGTGGAACTTACAGGGGGCGCGTGGGTGGCTACACCTTC; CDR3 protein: CASSGTYRGRVGGYTF
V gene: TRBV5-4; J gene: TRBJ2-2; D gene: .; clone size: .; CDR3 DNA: TGTGCCAGCAGCTTGCGTGCCAGGGCAAACACCGGGGAGCTGTTTTTT; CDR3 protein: CASSLRARANTGELFF
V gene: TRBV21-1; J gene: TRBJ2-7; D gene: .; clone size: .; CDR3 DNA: TGTGCCAGCAGCAAAAGGGGAGGGTACGAGCAGTACTTC; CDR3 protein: CASSKRGGYEQYF
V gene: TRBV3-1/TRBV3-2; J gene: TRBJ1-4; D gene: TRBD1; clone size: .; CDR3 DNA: TGTGCCAGCAGCCTTACAGGGGCAACTAATGAAAAACTGTTTTTT; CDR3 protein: CASSLTGATNEKLFF
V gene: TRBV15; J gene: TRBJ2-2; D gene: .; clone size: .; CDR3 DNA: TGTGCCACCAGCGGCAGGGACACCGGGGAGCTGTTTTTT; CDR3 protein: CATSGRDTGELFF
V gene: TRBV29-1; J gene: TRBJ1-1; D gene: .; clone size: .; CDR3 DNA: TGCAGCATCCTCAGTAACACTGAAGCTTTCTTT; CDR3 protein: CSILSNTEAFF
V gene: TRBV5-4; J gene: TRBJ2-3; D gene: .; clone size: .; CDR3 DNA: TGTGCCAGCAGCTTGTTCAGTCAGGGGGGAGTAGATACGCAGTATTTT; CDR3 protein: CASSLFSQGGVDTQYF
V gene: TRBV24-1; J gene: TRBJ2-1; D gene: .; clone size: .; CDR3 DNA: TGTGCCACCAGTGAGAAAACAGGGCGGTCTAGTGAGCAGTTCTTC; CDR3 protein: CATSEKTGRSSEQFF
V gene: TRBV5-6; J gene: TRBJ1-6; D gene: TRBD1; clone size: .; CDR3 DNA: TGTGCCAGCAGCGTGGACAGGGGGAGCTCCTATAATTCACCCCTCCACTTT; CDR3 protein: CASSVDRGSSYNSPLHF
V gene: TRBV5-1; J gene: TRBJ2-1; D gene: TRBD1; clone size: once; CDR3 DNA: TGCGCCAGCAGCTTGGCGGTGACAGGGGCCTACAATGAGCAGTTCTTC; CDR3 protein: CASSLAVTGAYNEQFF
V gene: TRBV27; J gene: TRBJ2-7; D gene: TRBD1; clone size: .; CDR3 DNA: TGTGCCAGCCGGACAGGGCACTACGAGCAGTACTTC; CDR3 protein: CASRTGHYEQYF
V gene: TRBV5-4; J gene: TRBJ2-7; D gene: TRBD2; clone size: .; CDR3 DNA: TGTGCCAGCGCACTAGCGGGACCCCTCGGCGAGCAGTACTTC; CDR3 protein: CASALAGPLGEQYF
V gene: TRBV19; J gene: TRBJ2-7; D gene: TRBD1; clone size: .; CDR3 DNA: TGTGCCAGTAGTACCCGGGACAGTAAGTACGAGCAGTACTTC; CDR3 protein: CASSTRDSKYEQYF
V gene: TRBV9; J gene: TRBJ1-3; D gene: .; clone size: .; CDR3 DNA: TGTGCCAGCAGCGCAGGGAACTCTGGAAACACCATATATTTT; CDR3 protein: CASSAGNSGNTIYF
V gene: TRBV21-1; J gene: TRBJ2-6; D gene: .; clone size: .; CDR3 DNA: TGTGCCAGAGGGACTAGCGATTACTCTGGGGCCAACGTCCTGACTTTC; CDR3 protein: CARGTSDYSGANVLTF
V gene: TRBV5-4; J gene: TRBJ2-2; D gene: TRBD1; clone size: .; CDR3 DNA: TGTGCCAGCAGCTTGGGCGGACAGGGGGCTATGGCCGGGGAGCTGTTTTTT; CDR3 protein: CASSLGGQGAMAGELFF
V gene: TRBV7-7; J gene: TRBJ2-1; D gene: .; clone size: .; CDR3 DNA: TGTGCTAGCAGCCCCGGGTCCTCTGCTGGCAATGAGCAGTTCTTC; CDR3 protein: CASSPGSSAGNEQFF
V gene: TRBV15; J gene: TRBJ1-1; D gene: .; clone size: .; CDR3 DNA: TGTGCCACCAGCAGAGATCCGGGGGACACTGAAGCTTTCTTT; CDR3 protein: CATSRDPGDTEAFF
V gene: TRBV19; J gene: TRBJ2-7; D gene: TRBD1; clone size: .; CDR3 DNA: TGTGCCAGTAGTAGGGACAGATTCTACGAGCAGTACTTC; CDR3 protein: CASSRDRFYEQYF
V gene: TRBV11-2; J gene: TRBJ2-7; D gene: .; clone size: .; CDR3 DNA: TGTGCCAGCAGCTTAGGAACTAGCAGTGATGCCTACGAGCAGTACTTC; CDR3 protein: CASSLGTSSDAYEQYF
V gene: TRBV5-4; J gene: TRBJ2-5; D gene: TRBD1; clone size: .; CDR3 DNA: TGTGCCAGCAGCCCCACCGGGGACAGGGGAAAAGAGACCCAGTACTTC; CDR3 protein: CASSPTGDRGKETQYF
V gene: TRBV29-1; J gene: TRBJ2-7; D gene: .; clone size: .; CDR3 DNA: TGCAGCGTTAAAGTGTTCTGGAGTGGGGCGTCCTACGAGCAGTACTTC; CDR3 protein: CSVKVFWSGASYEQYF
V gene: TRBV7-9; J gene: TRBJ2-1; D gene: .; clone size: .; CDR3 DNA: TGTGCCAGCAGCCCCGGTGGCAATGAGCAGTTCTTC; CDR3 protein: CASSPGGNEQFF
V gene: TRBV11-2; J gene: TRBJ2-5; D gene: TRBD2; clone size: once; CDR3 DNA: TGTGCCGAAACTCTAGCGGGGGGAGAGACCCAGTACTTC; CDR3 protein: CAETLAGGETQYF
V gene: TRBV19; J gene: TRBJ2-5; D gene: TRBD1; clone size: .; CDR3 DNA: TGTGCCAGTAGTATAGGAGGACAGGGGATGGCAGAGACCCAGTACTTC; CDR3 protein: CASSIGGQGMAETQYF
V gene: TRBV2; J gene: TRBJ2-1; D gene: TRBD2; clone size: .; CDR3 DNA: TGTGCCAGCTGGGGGAGGGCCAATGAGCAGTTCTTC; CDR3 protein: CASWGRANEQFF
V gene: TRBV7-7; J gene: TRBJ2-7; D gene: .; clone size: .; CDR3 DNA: TGTGCCAGCAGCTTAAGTCCTGAAACTGAGCAGTACTTC; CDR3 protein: CASSLSPETEQYF
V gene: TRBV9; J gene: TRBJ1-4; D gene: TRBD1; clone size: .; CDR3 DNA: TGTGCCAGCAGCCCGCAGACGACAGGGTCTAGGGGAAAACTGTCTAGGGGAAAACTGTTTTTT; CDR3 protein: CASSPQTTGSRGKLSRGKLFF
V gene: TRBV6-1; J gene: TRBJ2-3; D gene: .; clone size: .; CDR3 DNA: TGTGCCAGCAGTGAAGGAACTAGAGATACGCAGTATTTT; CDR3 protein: CASSEGTRDTQYF
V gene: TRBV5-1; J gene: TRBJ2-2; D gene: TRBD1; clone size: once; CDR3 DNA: TGCGCCAGCAGCCCGGTACGACAGGGTATCACCGGGGAGCTGTTTTTT; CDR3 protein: CASSPVRQGITGELFF
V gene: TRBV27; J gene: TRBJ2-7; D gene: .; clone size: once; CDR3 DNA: TGTGCCAGCAGTCCATCCACGACGACAAAGGACGAGCAGTACTTC; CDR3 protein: CASSPSTTTKDEQYF
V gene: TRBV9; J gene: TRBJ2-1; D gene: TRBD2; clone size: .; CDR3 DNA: TGTGCCAGCAGCGTAGCTAGGAGGGCGGGAGCTGGGGATGAGCAGTTCTTC; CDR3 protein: CASSVARRAGAGDEQFF
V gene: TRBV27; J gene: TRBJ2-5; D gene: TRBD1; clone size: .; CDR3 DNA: TGTGCCAGCAGTACACAGGGGGCAAGCGAAGAGACCCAGTACTTC; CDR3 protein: CASSTQGASEETQYF
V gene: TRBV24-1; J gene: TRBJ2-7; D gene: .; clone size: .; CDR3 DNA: TGTGCCACCAGTGATTCTCAGGGGCGCCCCTACGAGCAGTACTTC; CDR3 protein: CATSDSQGRPYEQYF
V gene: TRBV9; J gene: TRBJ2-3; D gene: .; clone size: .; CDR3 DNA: TGTGCCAGCAGCCCGGGGTGGCGTTATAGGGCAGATACGCAGTATTTT; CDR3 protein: CASSPGWRYRADTQYF
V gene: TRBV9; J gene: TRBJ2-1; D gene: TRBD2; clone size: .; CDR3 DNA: TGTGCCAGCAGCGTAGTGGCGGGAGCCGGCTACAATGAGCAGTTCTTC; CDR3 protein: CASSVVAGAGYNEQFF
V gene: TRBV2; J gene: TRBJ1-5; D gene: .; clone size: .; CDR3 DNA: TGTGCCAGCAGTGAGAGAGGAGGATATCAGCCCCAGCATTTT; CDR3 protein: CASSERGGYQPQHF
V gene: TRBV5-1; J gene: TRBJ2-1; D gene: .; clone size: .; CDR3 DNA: TGCGCCAGCAGCCTGGAACGGGGCAATGAGCAGTTCTTC; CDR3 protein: CASSLERGNEQFF
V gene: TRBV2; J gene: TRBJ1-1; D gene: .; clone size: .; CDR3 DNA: TGTGCCAGCAGTGTGGGGGGGGCGGAAACTGAAGCTTTCTTT; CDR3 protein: CASSVGGAETEAFF
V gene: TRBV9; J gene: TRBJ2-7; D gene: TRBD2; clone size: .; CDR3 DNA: TGTGCCAGCAGCGTAGGGGTAGCGGGGGCCTACGAGCAGTACTTC; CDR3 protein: CASSVGVAGAYEQYF
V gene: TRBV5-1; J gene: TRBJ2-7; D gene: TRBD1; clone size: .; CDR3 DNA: TGCGCCAGCAGCACGGGACAGCCACCACACGAGCAGTACTTC; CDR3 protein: CASSTGQPPHEQYF
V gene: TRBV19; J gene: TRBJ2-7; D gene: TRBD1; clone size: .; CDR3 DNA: TGTGCCAGTAGTCTTCGATCAGGGACAGGACGGTACGAGCAGTACTTC; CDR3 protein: CASSLRSGTGRYEQYF
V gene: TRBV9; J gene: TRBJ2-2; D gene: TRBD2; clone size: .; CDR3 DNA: TGTGCCAGCAGCGTACGGGGGGCCGGGGAGCTGTTTTTT; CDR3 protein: CASSVRGAGELFF
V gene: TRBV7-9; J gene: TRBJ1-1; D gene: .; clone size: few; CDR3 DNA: TGTGCCAGCAGCTTAAGTGCGGACACTGAAGCTTTCTTT; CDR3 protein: CASSLSADTEAFF
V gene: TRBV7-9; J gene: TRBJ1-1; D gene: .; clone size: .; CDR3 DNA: TGTGCCAGCAGCTTAGCAGGAGCGTCCAAAGCTTTCTTT; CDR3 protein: CASSLAGASKAFF
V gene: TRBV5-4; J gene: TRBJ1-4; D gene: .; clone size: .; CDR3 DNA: TGTGCCAGCAGCTCAGGCCAGGCTAATGAAAAACTGTTTTTT; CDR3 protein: CASSSGQANEKLFF
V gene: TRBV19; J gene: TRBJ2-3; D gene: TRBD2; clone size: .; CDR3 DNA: TGTGCCAGTAGTATAGTGGCGGGAGGGCCGGAGTATTTT; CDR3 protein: CASSIVAGGPEYF
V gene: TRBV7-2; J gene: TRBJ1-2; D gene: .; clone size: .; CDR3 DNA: TGTGCCAGCAGCTTAGGCGGATATGGCTACACCTTC; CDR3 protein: CASSLGGYGYTF
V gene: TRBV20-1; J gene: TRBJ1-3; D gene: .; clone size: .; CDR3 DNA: TGCAGTGCTAGTTCAGGGTTGCCCCAAAGCTCTGGAAACACCATATATTTT; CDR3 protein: CSASSGLPQSSGNTIYF
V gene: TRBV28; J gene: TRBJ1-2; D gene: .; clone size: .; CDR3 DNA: TGTGCCAGCAGCCCGGAGTACTATGGCTACACCTTC; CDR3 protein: CASSPEYYGYTF
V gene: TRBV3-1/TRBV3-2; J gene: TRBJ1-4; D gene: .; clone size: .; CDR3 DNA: TGTGCCAGCAGTGGGGGGACGTTGGATGAAAAACTGTTTTTT; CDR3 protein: CASSGGTLDEKLFF
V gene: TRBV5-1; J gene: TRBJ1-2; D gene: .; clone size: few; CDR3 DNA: TGCGCCAGCAGTACACAGATCGATTATGGCTACACCTTC; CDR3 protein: CASSTQIDYGYTF